This is a list of T cell receptor beta chains from one sample in a study of shared clonotypes between healthy human individuals. Sequencing was performed with immunoSEQ multiplex PCR; in TCRdb, only in-frame clones are kept and a portion is missing. Altogether nearly 500,000 clones are present, 76% being singletons, with the ten largest covering roughly 13%. Sequencing was carried out using PBMCs. These receptor sequences come from a woman in her forties in good health. Some clones in this sample may be carry-over from other donors' samples. Both conserved end residues are part of each CDR3. A D gene is named only where the DNA matches it firmly. Only part of the rows carry a size: once, few, many, or a class if the clone is expanded.

v_gene: TRBV27; d_gene: NA; j_gene: TRBJ2-7; abundance: NA; CDR3nt: TGTGCCAGCAGTTTCAGCGACCGGTACTCCTACGAGCAGTACTTC; CDR3aa: CASSFSDRYSYEQYF
v_gene: TRBV28; d_gene: TRBD1; j_gene: TRBJ1-2; abundance: NA; CDR3nt: TGTGCCAGCAGTTTATTGGGGCAGGGGGCAGGCTACACCTTC; CDR3aa: CASSLLGQGAGYTF
v_gene: TRBV7-3; d_gene: NA; j_gene: TRBJ1-3; abundance: NA; CDR3nt: TGTGCCAGCAGCCAAGATGGCTCGGACACCATATATTTT; CDR3aa: CASSQDGSDTIYF
v_gene: TRBV7-9; d_gene: NA; j_gene: TRBJ1-5; abundance: NA; CDR3nt: TGTGCCAGCAGCTTGTCTACGGGGAATCAGCCCCAGCATTTT; CDR3aa: CASSLSTGNQPQHF
v_gene: TRBV2; d_gene: TRBD2; j_gene: TRBJ2-3; abundance: NA; CDR3nt: TGTGCCAGCAGTGCGGGACTACGGACCACAGATACGCAGTATTTT; CDR3aa: CASSAGLRTTDTQYF
v_gene: TRBV7-9; d_gene: NA; j_gene: TRBJ1-5; abundance: NA; CDR3nt: TGTGCCAGCAGCTTTACAGGACAACCAAATCAGCCCCAGCATTTT; CDR3aa: CASSFTGQPNQPQHF
v_gene: TRBV5-4; d_gene: TRBD1; j_gene: TRBJ2-2; abundance: once; CDR3nt: TGTGCCAGCAGCTTGGTGGGACAGGGGACCACCGGGGAGCTGTTTTTT; CDR3aa: CASSLVGQGTTGELFF
v_gene: TRBV27; d_gene: NA; j_gene: TRBJ2-1; abundance: NA; CDR3nt: TGTGCCAGCAGTTTATCCCAAAGGAGTGAGCAGTTCTTC; CDR3aa: CASSLSQRSEQFF
v_gene: TRBV10-3; d_gene: NA; j_gene: TRBJ2-5; abundance: once; CDR3nt: TGTGCCATCAGTGGAGCCGGGTTTCAAGAGACCCAGTACTTC; CDR3aa: CAISGAGFQETQYF
v_gene: TRBV5-4; d_gene: NA; j_gene: TRBJ1-1; abundance: few; CDR3nt: TGTGCCAGCAGCTTCTTTGTTGGAGGGAGCACTGAAGCTTTCTTT; CDR3aa: CASSFFVGGSTEAFF
v_gene: TRBV29-1; d_gene: NA; j_gene: TRBJ2-5; abundance: NA; CDR3nt: TGCAGCGTTGTCGCATTTCGGGAGAAAGAGACCCAGTACTTC; CDR3aa: CSVVAFREKETQYF
v_gene: TRBV10-2; d_gene: NA; j_gene: TRBJ2-2; abundance: NA; CDR3nt: TGCGCCAGCAGTGAGACGGGGCGAGCGAACACCGGGGAGCTGTTTTTT; CDR3aa: CASSETGRANTGELFF
v_gene: TRBV5-1; d_gene: NA; j_gene: TRBJ2-1; abundance: NA; CDR3nt: TGCGCCAGCAGCTTGCTCCCAGGGGGGTCCTACAATGAGCAGTTCTTC; CDR3aa: CASSLLPGGSYNEQFF
v_gene: TRBV10-1; d_gene: TRBD1; j_gene: TRBJ2-3; abundance: NA; CDR3nt: TGCGCCAGCACCCGAGACAGGGACACAGATACGCAGTATTTT; CDR3aa: CASTRDRDTDTQYF
v_gene: TRBV7-2; d_gene: NA; j_gene: TRBJ1-5; abundance: NA; CDR3nt: TGTGCCAGCAGCTTAAGTGACAGGTTAAATCAGCCCCAGCATTTT; CDR3aa: CASSLSDRLNQPQHF
v_gene: TRBV13; d_gene: TRBD2; j_gene: TRBJ2-5; abundance: NA; CDR3nt: TGTGCCAGCAGCTTAGGGACTAGCGATAACCAGTACTTC; CDR3aa: CASSLGTSDNQYF
v_gene: TRBV7-9; d_gene: TRBD1; j_gene: TRBJ2-7; abundance: NA; CDR3nt: TGTGCCAGCAGCACTGCGACAGGGGAAAAAGTCTACGAGCAGTACTTC; CDR3aa: CASSTATGEKVYEQYF
v_gene: TRBV28; d_gene: NA; j_gene: TRBJ2-5; abundance: NA; CDR3nt: TGTGCCAGCAGTTTCCAGATGCTGGGGACGGAGACCCAGTACTTC; CDR3aa: CASSFQMLGTETQYF
v_gene: TRBV2; d_gene: NA; j_gene: TRBJ2-1; abundance: NA; CDR3nt: TGTGCCAGCAGTGAAATCGGTTTACCCTACAATGAGCAGTTCTTC; CDR3aa: CASSEIGLPYNEQFF
v_gene: TRBV28; d_gene: NA; j_gene: TRBJ2-7; abundance: NA; CDR3nt: TGTGCCAGCAGTTCCCCAGGTTCGCGCGAGCAGTACTTC; CDR3aa: CASSSPGSREQYF
v_gene: TRBV29-1; d_gene: NA; j_gene: TRBJ2-5; abundance: few; CDR3nt: TGCAGCGCACGATCTGGGTTTGAGACCCAGTACTTC; CDR3aa: CSARSGFETQYF
v_gene: TRBV29-1; d_gene: NA; j_gene: TRBJ2-7; abundance: NA; CDR3nt: TGCAGCGTTGGGTTGGGGGACCACGAGCAGTACTTC; CDR3aa: CSVGLGDHEQYF
v_gene: TRBV5-1; d_gene: TRBD2; j_gene: TRBJ2-7; abundance: NA; CDR3nt: TGCGCCAGCAGCTTGCTGTCGGGAGGGACCTACGAGCAGTACTTC; CDR3aa: CASSLLSGGTYEQYF
v_gene: TRBV19; d_gene: TRBD1; j_gene: TRBJ1-2; abundance: NA; CDR3nt: TGTGCCAGTAGCCTCGGGGGACAGGACTATGGCTACACCTTC; CDR3aa: CASSLGGQDYGYTF
v_gene: TRBV28; d_gene: NA; j_gene: TRBJ2-7; abundance: few; CDR3nt: TGTGCCAGCAGTTACCCAGCGTCATACGAGCAGTACTTC; CDR3aa: CASSYPASYEQYF
v_gene: TRBV6-6; d_gene: TRBD2; j_gene: TRBJ2-5; abundance: few; CDR3nt: TGTGCCAGCAGTAAAAGCGGGAGCCAAGAGACCCAGTACTTC; CDR3aa: CASSKSGSQETQYF
v_gene: TRBV11-3; d_gene: NA; j_gene: TRBJ2-5; abundance: NA; CDR3nt: TGTGCCAGCAGCTTAGGTCCCAGAGAGACCCAGTACTTC; CDR3aa: CASSLGPRETQYF
v_gene: TRBV11-3; d_gene: TRBD1; j_gene: TRBJ2-3; abundance: NA; CDR3nt: TGTGCCAGCAGCCATGGGGACAGATACCGCACAGATACGCAGTATTTT; CDR3aa: CASSHGDRYRTDTQYF
v_gene: TRBV11-2; d_gene: TRBD2; j_gene: TRBJ2-7; abundance: NA; CDR3nt: TGTGCCAGCAGCTCGGGACTAGCGGGAGGGGAGCAGTACTTC; CDR3aa: CASSSGLAGGEQYF
v_gene: TRBV7-6; d_gene: NA; j_gene: TRBJ2-5; abundance: NA; CDR3nt: TGTGCCAGCAGCTTAGCCTTTGAGACCCAGTACTTC; CDR3aa: CASSLAFETQYF
v_gene: TRBV18; d_gene: NA; j_gene: TRBJ1-1; abundance: NA; CDR3nt: TGTGCCAGCTCACCCCTACAGGTAGAAAACACTGAAGCTTTCTTT; CDR3aa: CASSPLQVENTEAFF
v_gene: TRBV4-3; d_gene: TRBD2; j_gene: TRBJ2-5; abundance: NA; CDR3nt: TGCGCCAGCAGCCAAGATCTCTTAAGGGAGGGGACCCAGTACTTC; CDR3aa: CASSQDLLREGTQYF
v_gene: TRBV21-1; d_gene: NA; j_gene: TRBJ2-3; abundance: NA; CDR3nt: TGTGCCAGCAGCAAACTAGCGGGAGCGACAGATACGCAGTATTTT; CDR3aa: CASSKLAGATDTQYF
v_gene: TRBV18; d_gene: NA; j_gene: TRBJ2-7; abundance: NA; CDR3nt: TGTGCCAGCTCACCACCGAGTGGGGCGTACGAGCAGTACTTC; CDR3aa: CASSPPSGAYEQYF
v_gene: TRBV4-2; d_gene: NA; j_gene: TRBJ2-1; abundance: NA; CDR3nt: TGTGCCAGCAGCCAATTTTCTAGGGGTGAGCAGTTCTTC; CDR3aa: CASSQFSRGEQFF
v_gene: TRBV6-6; d_gene: TRBD1; j_gene: TRBJ1-2; abundance: NA; CDR3nt: TGTGCCAGCAGTTCCAGGACAGGAGCAACTAACTATGGCTACACCTTC; CDR3aa: CASSSRTGATNYGYTF
v_gene: TRBV9; d_gene: NA; j_gene: TRBJ1-6; abundance: NA; CDR3nt: TGTGCCAGCAGCGTAGAGGGGAGGTCACCCCTCCACTTT; CDR3aa: CASSVEGRSPLHF
v_gene: TRBV27; d_gene: TRBD2; j_gene: TRBJ2-7; abundance: NA; CDR3nt: TGTGCCAGCAGTATGTCCAGCGGGAGATTCTACGAGCAGTACTTC; CDR3aa: CASSMSSGRFYEQYF
v_gene: TRBV5-6; d_gene: NA; j_gene: TRBJ2-7; abundance: NA; CDR3nt: TGTGCCAGCAGTCCCACACGGACTTCCTACGAGCAGTACTTC; CDR3aa: CASSPTRTSYEQYF
v_gene: TRBV7-6; d_gene: TRBD2; j_gene: TRBJ2-7; abundance: NA; CDR3nt: TGTGCCAGCAGCTTAGCCGGTGGGACTAGCGTACACTACGAGCAGTACTTC; CDR3aa: CASSLAGGTSVHYEQYF
v_gene: TRBV27; d_gene: NA; j_gene: TRBJ2-1; abundance: NA; CDR3nt: TGTGCCAGCAGTTTATCCCCCCTATACGGGCGCTCCTACAATGAGCAGTTCTTC; CDR3aa: CASSLSPLYGRSYNEQFF